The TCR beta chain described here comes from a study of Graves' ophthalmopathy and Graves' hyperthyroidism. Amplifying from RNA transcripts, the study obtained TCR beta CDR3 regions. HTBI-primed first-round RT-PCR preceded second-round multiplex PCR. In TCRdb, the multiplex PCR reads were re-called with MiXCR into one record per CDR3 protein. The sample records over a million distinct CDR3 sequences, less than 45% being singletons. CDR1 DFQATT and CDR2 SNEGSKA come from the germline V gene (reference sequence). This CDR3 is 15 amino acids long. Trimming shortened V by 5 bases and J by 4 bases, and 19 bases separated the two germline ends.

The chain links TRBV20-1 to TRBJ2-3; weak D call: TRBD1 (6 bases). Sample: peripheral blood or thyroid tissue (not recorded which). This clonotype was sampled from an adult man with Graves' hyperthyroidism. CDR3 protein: CSARNPGHQPDTQYF. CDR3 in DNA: TGCAGTGCTCGCAACCCGGGACACCAACCAGATACGCAGTATTTT.